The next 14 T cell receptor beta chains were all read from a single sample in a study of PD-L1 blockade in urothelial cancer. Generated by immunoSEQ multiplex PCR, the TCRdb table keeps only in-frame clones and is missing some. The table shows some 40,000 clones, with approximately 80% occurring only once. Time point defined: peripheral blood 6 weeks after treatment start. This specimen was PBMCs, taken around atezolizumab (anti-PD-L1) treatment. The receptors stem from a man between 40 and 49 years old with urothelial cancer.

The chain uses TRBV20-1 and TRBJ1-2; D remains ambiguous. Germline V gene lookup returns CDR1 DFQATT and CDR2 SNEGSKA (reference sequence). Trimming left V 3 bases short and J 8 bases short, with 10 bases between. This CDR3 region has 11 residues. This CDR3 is CSARLEWGYTF. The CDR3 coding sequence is TGCAGTGCTAGGCTAGAGTGGGGCTACACCTTC.

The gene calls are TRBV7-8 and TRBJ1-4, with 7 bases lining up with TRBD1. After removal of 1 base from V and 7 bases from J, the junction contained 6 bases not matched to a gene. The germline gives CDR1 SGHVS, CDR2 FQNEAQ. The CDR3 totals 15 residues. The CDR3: CASSLDRGVSEKLFF. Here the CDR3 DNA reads TGTGCCAGCAGCTTAGACAGGGGAGTGAGTGAAAAACTGTTTTTT.

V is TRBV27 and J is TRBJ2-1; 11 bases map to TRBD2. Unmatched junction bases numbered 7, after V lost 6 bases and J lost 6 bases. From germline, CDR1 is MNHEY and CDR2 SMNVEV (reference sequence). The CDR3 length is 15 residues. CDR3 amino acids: CASRPRLAGPNEQFF. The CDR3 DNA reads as TGTGCCAGCAGACCAAGACTAGCGGGACCCAATGAGCAGTTCTTC.

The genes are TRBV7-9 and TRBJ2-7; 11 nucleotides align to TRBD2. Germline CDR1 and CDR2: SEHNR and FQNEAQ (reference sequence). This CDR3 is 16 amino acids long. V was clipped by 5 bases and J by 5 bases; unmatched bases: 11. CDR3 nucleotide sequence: TGTGCCAGCAGCCTGGGACTAGCGGCTCCCCAGGACGAGCAGTACTTC. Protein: CASSLGLAAPQDEQYF.

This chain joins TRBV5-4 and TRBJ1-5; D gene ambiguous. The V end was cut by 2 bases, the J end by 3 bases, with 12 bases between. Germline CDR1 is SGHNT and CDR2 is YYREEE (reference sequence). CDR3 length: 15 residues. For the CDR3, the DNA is TGTGCCAGCAGCTTTACCGTGCCAGTCAATCAGCCCCAGCATTTT. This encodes CASSFTVPVNQPQHF.

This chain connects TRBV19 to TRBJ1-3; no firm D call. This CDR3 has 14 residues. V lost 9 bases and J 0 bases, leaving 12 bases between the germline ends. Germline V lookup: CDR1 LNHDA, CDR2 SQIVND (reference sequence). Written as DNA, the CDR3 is TGTGCCAGCCTTCGCGCCGGCTCTGGAAACACCATATATTTT. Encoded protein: CASLRAGSGNTIYF. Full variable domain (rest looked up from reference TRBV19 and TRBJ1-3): DGGITQSPKYLFRKEGQNVTLSCEQNLNHDAMYWYRQDPGQGLRLIYYSQIVNDFQKGDIAEGYSVSREKKESFPLTVTSAQKNPTAFYLCASLRAGSGNTIYFGEGSWLTVV.

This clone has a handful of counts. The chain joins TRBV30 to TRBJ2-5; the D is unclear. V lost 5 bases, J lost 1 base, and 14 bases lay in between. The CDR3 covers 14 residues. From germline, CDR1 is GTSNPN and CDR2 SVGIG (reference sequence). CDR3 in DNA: TGTGCCTGGGCTGGAGACGTCCTCCAAGAGACCCAGTACTTC. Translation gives CAWAGDVLQETQYF.

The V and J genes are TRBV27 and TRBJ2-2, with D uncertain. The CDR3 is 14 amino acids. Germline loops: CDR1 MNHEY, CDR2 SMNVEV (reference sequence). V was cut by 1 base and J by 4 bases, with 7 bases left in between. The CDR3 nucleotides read TGTGCCAGCAGTTTATGGGCGAGCACCGGGGAGCTGTTTTTT. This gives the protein CASSLWASTGELFF.

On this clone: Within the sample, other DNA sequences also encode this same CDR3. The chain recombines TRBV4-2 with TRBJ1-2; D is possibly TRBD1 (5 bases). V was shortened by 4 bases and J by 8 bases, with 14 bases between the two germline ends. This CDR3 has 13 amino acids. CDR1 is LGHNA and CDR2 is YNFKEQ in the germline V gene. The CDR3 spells CASSRQGSGGYTF. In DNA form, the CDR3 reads TGTGCCAGCAGCCGTCAGGGTTCTGGGGGCTACACCTTC.

The CDR3 sequence is CASSPLAGDTDTQYF. CDR3 nucleotides: TGTGCCAGCAGCCCACTAGCGGGAGACACAGATACGCAGTATTTT. The V call is TRBV7-3, the J call TRBJ2-3, with TRBD2 matching 11 bases. This CDR3 has 15 residues. The J segment lost 2 bases and the V segment lost 5 bases, leaving 3 bases of the junction unmatched. Germline CDR1 reads SGHTA; CDR2 reads FQGTGA.

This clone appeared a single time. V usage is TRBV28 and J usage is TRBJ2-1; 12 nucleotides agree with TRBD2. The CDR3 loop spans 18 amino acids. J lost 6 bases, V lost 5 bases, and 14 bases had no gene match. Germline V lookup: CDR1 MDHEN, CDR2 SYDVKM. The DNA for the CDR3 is TGTGCCAGCAGTGGGACGAGAGTTCCGGGACTAGCGGGCAATGAGCAGTTCTTC. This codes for CASSGTRVPGLAGNEQFF.

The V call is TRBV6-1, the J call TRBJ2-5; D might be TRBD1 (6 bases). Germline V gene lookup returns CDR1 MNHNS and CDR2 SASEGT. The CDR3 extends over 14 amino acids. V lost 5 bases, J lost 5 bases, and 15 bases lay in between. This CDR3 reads CASSPGHIVETQYF. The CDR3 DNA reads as TGTGCCAGCAGTCCGGGACATATAGTGGAGACCCAGTACTTC.

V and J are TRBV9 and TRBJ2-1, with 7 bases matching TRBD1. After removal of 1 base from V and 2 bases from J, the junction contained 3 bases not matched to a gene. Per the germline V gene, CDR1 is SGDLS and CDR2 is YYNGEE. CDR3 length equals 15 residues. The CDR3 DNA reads TGTGCCAGCAGCGTACAACAGGGGACCTACAATGAGCAGTTCTTC. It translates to CASSVQQGTYNEQFF.

The CDR3 nucleotides read TGCGCCAGCAGCTATCTAGCGGGAGGGGGTGAGCAGTTCTTC. Its protein product is CASSYLAGGGEQFF. The chain joins TRBV5-1 to TRBJ2-1, with 12 bases fitting TRBD2. With 3 bases clipped from V and 9 bases from J, the junction kept 4 bases outside the gene matches. Germline V gene lookup returns CDR1 SGHRS and CDR2 YFSETQ. This CDR3 has 14 residues.